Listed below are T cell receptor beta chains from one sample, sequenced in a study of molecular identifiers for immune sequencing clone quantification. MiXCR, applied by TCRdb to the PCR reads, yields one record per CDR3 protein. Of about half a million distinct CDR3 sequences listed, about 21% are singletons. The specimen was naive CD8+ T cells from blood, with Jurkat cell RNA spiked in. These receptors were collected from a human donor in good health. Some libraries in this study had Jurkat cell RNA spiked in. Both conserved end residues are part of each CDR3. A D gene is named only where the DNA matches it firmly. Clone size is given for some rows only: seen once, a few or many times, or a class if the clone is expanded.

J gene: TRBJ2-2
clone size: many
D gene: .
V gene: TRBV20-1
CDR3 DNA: TGCAGTGCTAGAGATCCCTGGCAGGGACGAACCGGGGAGCTGTTTTTT
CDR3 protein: CSARDPWQGRTGELFF

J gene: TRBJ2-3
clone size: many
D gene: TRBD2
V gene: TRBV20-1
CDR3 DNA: TGCAGTGCTGGGGAGACTAGCGCAGATACGCAGTATTTT
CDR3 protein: CSAGETSADTQYF

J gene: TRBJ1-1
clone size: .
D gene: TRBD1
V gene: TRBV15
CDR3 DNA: TGTGCCACCAGCAGGACCAGGGGACAGTCCGTTGGAGCTTTCTTT
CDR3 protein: CATSRTRGQSVGAFF

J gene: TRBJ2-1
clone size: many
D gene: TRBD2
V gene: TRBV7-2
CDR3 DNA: TGTGCCAGCAGCTTAGACGGACTAGCGGGAGGTCTGTACTGGGAGCAGTTCTTC
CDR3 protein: CASSLDGLAGGLYWEQFF

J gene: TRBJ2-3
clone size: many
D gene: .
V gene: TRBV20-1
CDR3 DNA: TGCAGTGCTAGCCTTAAGTGGCGGGATACGCAGTATTTT
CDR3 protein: CSASLKWRDTQYF

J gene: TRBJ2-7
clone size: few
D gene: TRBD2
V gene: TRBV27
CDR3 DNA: TGTGCCAGCAGTCCCGAAACTAGCGGGTTCCCCTACGAGCAGTACTTC
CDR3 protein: CASSPETSGFPYEQYF

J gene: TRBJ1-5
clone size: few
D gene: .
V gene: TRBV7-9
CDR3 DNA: TGTGCCAGCAGCTTAGAAGTCCGGGGCGACAATCAGCCCCAGCATTTT
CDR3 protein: CASSLEVRGDNQPQHF

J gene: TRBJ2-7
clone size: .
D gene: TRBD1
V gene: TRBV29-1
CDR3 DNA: TGCAGCGTACGGGACAGAGACTACGAGCAGTACTTC
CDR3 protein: CSVRDRDYEQYF

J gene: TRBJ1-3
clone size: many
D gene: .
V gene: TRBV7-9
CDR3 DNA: TGTGCCAGCAGCTTAATAGGGAATGGAAACACCATATATTTT
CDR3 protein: CASSLIGNGNTIYF

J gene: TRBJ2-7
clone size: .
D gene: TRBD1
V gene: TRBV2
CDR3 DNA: TGTGCCTCAAGGCCTCGGGACAGCAATTGGTACGACGAGCAGTACTTC
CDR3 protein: CASRPRDSNWYDEQYF

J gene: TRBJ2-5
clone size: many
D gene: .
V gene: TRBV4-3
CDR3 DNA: TGCGCCAGCAGCCAAGATCGGCTGGGGATAGAGACCCAGTACTTC
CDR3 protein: CASSQDRLGIETQYF

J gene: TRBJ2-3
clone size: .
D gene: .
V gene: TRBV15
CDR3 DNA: TGTGCCACCAGCAGAGCGACTGAGCGGGTCACAGATACGCAGTATTTT
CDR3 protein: CATSRATERVTDTQYF

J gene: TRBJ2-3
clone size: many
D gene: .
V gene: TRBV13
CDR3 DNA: TGTGCCAGCAGCCTATGGGAGAGCACAGATACGCAGTATTTT
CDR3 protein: CASSLWESTDTQYF

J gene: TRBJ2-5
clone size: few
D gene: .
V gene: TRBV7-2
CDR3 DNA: TGTGCCAGCAGCTCCCCCGGGACACCGTACCAAGAGACCCAGTACTTC
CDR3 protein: CASSSPGTPYQETQYF

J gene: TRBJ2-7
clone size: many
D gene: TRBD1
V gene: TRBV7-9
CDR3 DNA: TGTGCCAGCAGCCCGTTGTTTGGGACAGGGATCCCCGAGCAGTACTTC
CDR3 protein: CASSPLFGTGIPEQYF

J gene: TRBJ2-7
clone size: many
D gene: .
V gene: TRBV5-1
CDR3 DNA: TGCGCCAGCAGCTTGGCCGCTAGGTCCTACGAGCAGTACTTC
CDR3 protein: CASSLAARSYEQYF

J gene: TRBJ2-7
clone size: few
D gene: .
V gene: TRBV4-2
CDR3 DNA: TGTGCCAGCAGCCAAGAGAGCTTTTTAGGACAGACCCTCTACGAGCAGTACTTC
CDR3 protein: CASSQESFLGQTLYEQYF

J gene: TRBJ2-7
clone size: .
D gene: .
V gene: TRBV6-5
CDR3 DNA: TGTGCCAGCAGTGACGGGCTGAGCTACGAGCAGTACTTC
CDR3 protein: CASSDGLSYEQYF

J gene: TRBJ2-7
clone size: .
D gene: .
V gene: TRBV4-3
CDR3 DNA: TGCGCCAGCAGCCAAGACCAGGGGTGGTACGAGCAGTACTTC
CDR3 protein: CASSQDQGWYEQYF

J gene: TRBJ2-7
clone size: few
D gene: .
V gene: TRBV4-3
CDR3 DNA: TGCGCCAGCAGCCAAGATGCGGCGGGTACCTACGAGCAGTACTTC
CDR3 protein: CASSQDAAGTYEQYF

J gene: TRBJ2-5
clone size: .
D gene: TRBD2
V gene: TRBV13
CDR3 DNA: TGTGCCAGCAGCTTAAAAGGACTAGCGGAAGAGACCCAGTACTTC
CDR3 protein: CASSLKGLAEETQYF

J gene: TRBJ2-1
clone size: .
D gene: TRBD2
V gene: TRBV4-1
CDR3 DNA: TGCGCCAGCAGCCAACACGCCCGACTAGCGGGAGGCCCCGATGAGCAGTTCTTC
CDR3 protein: CASSQHARLAGGPDEQFF

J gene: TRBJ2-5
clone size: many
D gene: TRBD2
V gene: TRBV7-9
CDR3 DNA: TGTGCCAGCAGCCCACGACTCGGGACTAAAAACCAAGAGACCCAGTACTTC
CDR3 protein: CASSPRLGTKNQETQYF

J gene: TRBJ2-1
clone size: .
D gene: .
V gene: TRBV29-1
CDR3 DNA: TGCAGCGTTGGAGAATCGCGGGGGCGGGGGCAGTTCTTC
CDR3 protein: CSVGESRGRGQFF

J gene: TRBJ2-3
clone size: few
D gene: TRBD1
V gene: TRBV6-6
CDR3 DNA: TGTGCCAGCAGTTACTCGGACAGGGCGTACACAGATACGCAGTATTTT
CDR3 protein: CASSYSDRAYTDTQYF

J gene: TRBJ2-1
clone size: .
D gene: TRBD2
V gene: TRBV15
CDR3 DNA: TGTGCCACCAGCGCTCCCGGGACTAGCGATCACAATGAGCAGTTCTTC
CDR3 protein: CATSAPGTSDHNEQFF

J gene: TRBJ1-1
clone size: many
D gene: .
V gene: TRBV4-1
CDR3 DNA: TGCGCCAGCAGCCAAGTGTCGGTCCTGAACACTGAAGCTTTCTTT
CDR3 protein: CASSQVSVLNTEAFF

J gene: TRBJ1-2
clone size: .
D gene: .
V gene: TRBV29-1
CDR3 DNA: TGCAGCGTTGTATCGGGGGTTAACTATGGCTACACCTTC
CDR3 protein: CSVVSGVNYGYTF

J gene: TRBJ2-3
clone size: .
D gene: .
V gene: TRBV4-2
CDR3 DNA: TGTGCCAGCAGCCAGAAAGTTGGAGGGGTCACGCAGTATTTT
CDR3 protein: CASSQKVGGVTQYF

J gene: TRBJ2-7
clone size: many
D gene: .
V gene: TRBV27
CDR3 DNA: TGTGCCAGCAGCTTATTTGGCGGGGCCTACGAGCAGTACTTC
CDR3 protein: CASSLFGGAYEQYF

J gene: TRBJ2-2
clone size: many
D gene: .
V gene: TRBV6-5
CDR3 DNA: TGTGCCAGCAGTTACTCTACGACAGCTTATAACACCGGGGAGCTGTTTTTT
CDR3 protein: CASSYSTTAYNTGELFF

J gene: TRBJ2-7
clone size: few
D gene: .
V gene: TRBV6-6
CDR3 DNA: TGTGCCAGCAGTTACCTAAATGGGGTGACCTACGAGCAGTACTTC
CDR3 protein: CASSYLNGVTYEQYF

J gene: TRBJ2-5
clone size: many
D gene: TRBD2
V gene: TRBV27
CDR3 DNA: TGTGCCAGCAGTTCCCGACTAGCGGGGGAGCAAGAGACCCAGTACTTC
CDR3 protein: CASSSRLAGEQETQYF

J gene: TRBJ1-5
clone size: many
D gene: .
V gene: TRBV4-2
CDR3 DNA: TGTGCCAGCAGCCCAAACGACGGGGGCAATCAGCCCCAGCATTTT
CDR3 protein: CASSPNDGGNQPQHF

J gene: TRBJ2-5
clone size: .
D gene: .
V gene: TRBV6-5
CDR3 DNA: TGTGCCAGCAGTTACTGGAAGGGCACGGAGACCCAGTACTTC
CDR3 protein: CASSYWKGTETQYF

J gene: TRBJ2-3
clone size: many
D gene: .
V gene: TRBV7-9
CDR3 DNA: TGTGCCAGCAGGGGGGCAGATACGCAGTATTTT
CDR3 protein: CASRGADTQYF

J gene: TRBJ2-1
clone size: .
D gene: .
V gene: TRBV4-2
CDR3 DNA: TGTGCCAGCAGCCAAGAACTAGAGGTTGGGTCCTACAATGAGCAGTTCTTC
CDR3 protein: CASSQELEVGSYNEQFF

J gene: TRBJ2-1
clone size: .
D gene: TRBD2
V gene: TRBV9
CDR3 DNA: TGTGCCAGCAGCGTATTAGCTGGACTAGCTTTTTCTGGTGAGCAGTTCTTC
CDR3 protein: CASSVLAGLAFSGEQFF

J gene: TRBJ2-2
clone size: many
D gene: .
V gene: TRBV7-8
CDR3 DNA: TGTGCCAGCAGCACCCCGCTGGGGGGCGGTTTCTCCGGGGAGCTGTTTTTT
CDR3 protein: CASSTPLGGGFSGELFF

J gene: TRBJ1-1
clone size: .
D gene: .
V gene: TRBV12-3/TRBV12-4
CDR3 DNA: TGTGCCAGCAGTTGGGCCGGGTCGGGCACTGAAGCTTTCTTT
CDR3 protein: CASSWAGSGTEAFF

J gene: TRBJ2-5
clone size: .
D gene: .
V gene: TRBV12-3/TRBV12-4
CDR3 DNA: TGTGCCAGCAAAGAGACAGGACACCGAGAGACCCAGTACTTC
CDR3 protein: CASKETGHRETQYF

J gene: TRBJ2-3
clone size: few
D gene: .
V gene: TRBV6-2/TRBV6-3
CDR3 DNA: TGTGCCAGCAGTTACCACCGAATGGAAGGAGCCGCAGATACGCAGTATTTT
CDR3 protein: CASSYHRMEGAADTQYF

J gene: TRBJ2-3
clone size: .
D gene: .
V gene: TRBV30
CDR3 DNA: TGTGCCTGGAGTATACTAGTGGGAGGCACAGATACGCAGTATTTT
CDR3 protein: CAWSILVGGTDTQYF

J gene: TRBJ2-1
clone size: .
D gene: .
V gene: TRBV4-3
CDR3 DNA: TGCGCCAGCAGCCAAGATTTACCGGATGAGCAGTTCTTC
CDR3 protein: CASSQDLPDEQFF

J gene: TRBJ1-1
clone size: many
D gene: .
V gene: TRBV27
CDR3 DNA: TGTGCCAGCAGTTTCGGCAGTAACACTGAAGCTTTCTTT
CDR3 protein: CASSFGSNTEAFF

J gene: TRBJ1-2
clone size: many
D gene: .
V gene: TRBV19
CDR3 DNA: TGTGCCAGTAGTATTAGTGCGGTCTTAGACGGCTACACCTTC
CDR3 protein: CASSISAVLDGYTF

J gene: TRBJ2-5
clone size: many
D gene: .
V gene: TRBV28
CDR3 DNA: TGTGCCAGCAGTCCAAGACAGGTCCAAGAGACCCAGTACTTC
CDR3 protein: CASSPRQVQETQYF

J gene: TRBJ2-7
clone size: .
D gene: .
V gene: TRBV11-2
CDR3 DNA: TGTGCCAGCAGCCACCTAGAGGACGAGCAGTACTTC
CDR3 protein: CASSHLEDEQYF

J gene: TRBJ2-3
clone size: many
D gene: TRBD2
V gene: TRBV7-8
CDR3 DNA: TGTGCCAGCAGCGCCGAGGGGCTAGCGGGGGCCTTATCGGATACGCAGTATTTT
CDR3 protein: CASSAEGLAGALSDTQYF

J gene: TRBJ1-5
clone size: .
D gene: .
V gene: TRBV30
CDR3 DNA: TGTGCCTGGAGTGACAGATTTAGCAATCAGCCCCAGCATTTT
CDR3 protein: CAWSDRFSNQPQHF

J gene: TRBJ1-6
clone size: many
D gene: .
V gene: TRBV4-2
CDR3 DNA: TGTGCCAGCAGCCAAGAGAATAGCGGATCACCCCTCCACTTT
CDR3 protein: CASSQENSGSPLHF

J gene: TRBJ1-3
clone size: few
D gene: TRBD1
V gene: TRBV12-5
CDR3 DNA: TGTGCTAGTGGTTGGACCACAGGGGGATCTGGAAACACCATATATTTT
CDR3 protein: CASGWTTGGSGNTIYF